A single sample is the source of the 3 T cell receptor beta chains below, sequenced in a study of Ad26.COV2.S vaccination and SARS-CoV-2 variants. Method: immunoSEQ multiplex PCR; TCRdb's copy keeps in-frame clones and lacks some. Of about 390,000 clones listed, 70% to 90% are singletons. Indicated treatment: 15 to 20 received Ad26.COV2.S at low or high dose, single or two shots; roughly five received placebo; per-sample allocation not given. The investigators took samples on day 63 after the first vaccine or placebo injection. Material: peripheral blood, obtained in a trial of Ad26.COV2.S vaccine versus placebo. Receptors originate from a person aged 18-65 years who received the Ad26.COV2.S COVID-19 vaccine or a placebo.

The chain couples TRBV12-1 to TRBJ2-7; the table's TRBD2 call for D was not verified on the DNA. TRBV12-1 is designated a pseudogene. The CDR3 covers 20 residues. CDR3 sequence: CASSYEDGLAGGRREYEQYF. The CDR3 DNA is TGTGCCAGCAGCTACGAAGACGGACTAGCGGGGGGGAGGAGGGAATACGAGCAGTACTTC.

The rearrangement uses TRBV4-1 and TRBJ2-7, with D maybe TRBD2 (5 bases). Trimming removed 0 bases from V and 6 bases from J, with 15 bases in between. CDR3 length: 15 amino acids. The germline CDR1 and CDR2 sequences are MGHRA and YSYEKL. The CDR3 protein is CASSQEVRTSSEQYF. The CDR3 region has the DNA TGCGCCAGCAGCCAAGAAGTGCGAACTAGTTCCGAGCAGTACTTC.

The count of this clone is one. The V and J genes are TRBV12-3 or TRBV12-4 and TRBJ1-1; no clear D gene. The CDR3 sequence is 11 residues long. Trimming pared 6 bases from V and 8 bases from J, leaving 10 bases between. The CDR3 sequence is CASRTGWEAFF. The CDR3 DNA reads TGTGCCAGCAGAACGGGATGGGAAGCTTTCTTT.